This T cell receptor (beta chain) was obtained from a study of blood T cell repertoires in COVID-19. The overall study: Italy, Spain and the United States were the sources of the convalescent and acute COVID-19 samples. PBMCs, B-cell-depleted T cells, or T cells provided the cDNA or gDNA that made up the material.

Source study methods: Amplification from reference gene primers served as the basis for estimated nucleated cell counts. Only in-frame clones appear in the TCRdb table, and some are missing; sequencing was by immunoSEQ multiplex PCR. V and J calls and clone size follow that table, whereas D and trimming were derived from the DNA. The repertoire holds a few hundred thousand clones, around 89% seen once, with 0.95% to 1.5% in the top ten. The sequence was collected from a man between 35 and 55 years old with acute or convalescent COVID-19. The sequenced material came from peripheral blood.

The CDR3 here is CASSPPGQFSQLYGYTF. The CDR3 DNA sequence: TGTGCCAGCAGCCCACCGGGACAGTTTTCCCAACTTTATGGCTACACCTTC. The chain employs TRBV7-8 and TRBJ1-2; 7 bases are shared with TRBD1. V shed 5 bases and J 5 bases; nucleotides not matched to a gene: 17. Germline CDR1 SGHVS, CDR2 FQNEAQ. This CDR3 spans 17 amino acids.